Reported below is one T cell receptor beta chain. Its antigen is undetermined. RNA transcripts provided the template for amplifying TCR beta CDR3 regions. Investigators did first-round RT-PCR with HTBI primers, then second-round multiplex PCR. TCRdb ran MiXCR on the multiplex PCR reads and lists one entry per CDR3 protein. The table shows 300,000 to 500,000 distinct CDR3 sequences, with roughly 15% occurring only once. Being free of ophthalmopathy for 18 months of follow-up defined stable hyperthyroidism. As the starting material, 8 to 10 ml of fresh peripheral blood yielded the PBMCs. The record originates from a study of Graves' ophthalmopathy and Graves' hyperthyroidism. General study findings and limits: In blood, most expanded thyroid clonotypes above 0.001 frequency were also detected.

The CDR3 spans 16 residues. Per the germline V gene, CDR1 is KGHSH and CDR2 is LQKENI. Deletions cut 1 base from V and 5 bases from J, with 17 bases between. Sample: peripheral blood. The sequence came from a woman aged 18-29 years with stable Graves' hyperthyroidism. The V call is TRBV18, the J call TRBJ2-5; the D gene is possibly TRBD2 (5 bases). The CDR3 DNA is TGTGCCAGCTCACCACGACCCGGGAACGGACGGGAGACCCAGTACTTC. Its protein is CASSPRPGNGRETQYF.